This entry concerns a single T cell receptor (beta chain). Its target is unknown. Generated by immunoSEQ multiplex PCR, the TCRdb table keeps only in-frame clones and is missing some. The sample includes about 80,000 clones, roughly 85% of them seen just once. The source of the sample is a study of OX40 agonist ivuxolimab in advanced cancers. Overall study results and limits: Those patients achieving a partial response at 0.1-3.0 mg/kg showed among the lowest clonal expansion.

Germline V gene data show CDR1 as MNHEY and CDR2 as SVGAGI. V lost 6 bases, J lost 2 bases, and 13 bases lay in between. CDR3 size: 14 residues. Specimen: CD4+ or CD8+ T cells sorted from blood, collected in a trial of the OX40 agonist ivuxolimab. The TCR comes from an adult with an advanced solid tumor such as melanoma, head and neck, liver or kidney cancer. V and J are TRBV6-5 and TRBJ1-2, with D hard to call. As DNA, the CDR3 is TGTGCCAGCAGAACTACGACTGGAAACTATGGCTACACCTTC. Translation: CASRTTTGNYGYTF.